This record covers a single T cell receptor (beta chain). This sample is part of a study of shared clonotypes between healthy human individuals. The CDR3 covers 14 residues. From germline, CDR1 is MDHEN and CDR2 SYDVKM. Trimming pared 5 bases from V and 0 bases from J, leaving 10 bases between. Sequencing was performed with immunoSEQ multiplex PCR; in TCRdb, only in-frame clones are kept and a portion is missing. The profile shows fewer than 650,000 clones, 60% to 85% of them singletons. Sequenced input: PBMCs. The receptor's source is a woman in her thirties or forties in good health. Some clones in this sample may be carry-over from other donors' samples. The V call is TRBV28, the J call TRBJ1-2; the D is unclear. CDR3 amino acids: CASSREAANYGYTF. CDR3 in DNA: TGTGCCAGCAGTCGGGAGGCGGCTAACTATGGCTACACCTTC.